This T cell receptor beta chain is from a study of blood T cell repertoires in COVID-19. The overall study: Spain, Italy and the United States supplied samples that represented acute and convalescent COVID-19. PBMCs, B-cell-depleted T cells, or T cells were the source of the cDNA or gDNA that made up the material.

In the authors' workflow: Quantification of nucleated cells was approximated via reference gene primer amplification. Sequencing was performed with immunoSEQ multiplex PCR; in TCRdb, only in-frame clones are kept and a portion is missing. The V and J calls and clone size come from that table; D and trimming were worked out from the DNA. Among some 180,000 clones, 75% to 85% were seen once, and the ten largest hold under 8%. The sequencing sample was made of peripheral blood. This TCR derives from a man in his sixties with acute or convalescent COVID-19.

The CDR3 protein is CASSGRTSGNYNEQFF. CDR3 nucleotide sequence: TGTGCCAGCAGTGGCCGGACTAGCGGGAACTACAATGAGCAGTTCTTC. The chain employs TRBV6-1 and TRBJ2-1; 12 bases fit TRBD2. CDR1 is MNHNS, CDR2 SASEGT, per germline. J lost 3 bases, V lost 4 bases, and 4 bases had no gene match. The CDR3 has 16 residues.